Following are 30 T cell receptor beta chains from one sample sequenced in a study of tumor and adjacent non-tumor tissue in lung cancer. No cell sorting was done before RNA was extracted from the tissue. Distant lung tissue was collected more than 3 cm away from the tumor edge. The library came from three nested PCR rounds adapted from ARM-PCR protocols. TCRdb recomputed calls from the multiplex PCR reads with MiXCR, one row per CDR3 protein. The sample shows about 100,000 distinct CDR3 sequences, roughly two thirds of them seen only once. The sequencing input was distant non-tumor lung tissue. These receptor sequences come from a man younger than 40 with non-small cell lung cancer.

In its sample, this clonotype was seen a few times. A much bigger clone sits one base away, suggesting this may be a read error. The chain joins TRBV12-3 or TRBV12-4 to TRBJ1-4; D is possibly TRBD1 (5 bases). This CDR3 region has 15 residues. The CDR3 nucleotides read TGTGCCAACAGTTTAAGTCAGGGATACAATGAAAAACTGTTTTTT. This encodes CANSLSQGYNEKLFF.

This clonotype was found a few times. The chain is built from TRBV2 and TRBJ2-3; 7 positions agree with TRBD2. The CDR3 contains 16 residues. V shed 0 bases, J shed 4 bases, and the junction held 7 bases outside the gene matches. Germline V lookup: CDR1 SNHLY, CDR2 FYNNEI. CDR3 in DNA: TGTGCCAGCAGTGAAGCTGGGGGGGATTGGGCAGATACGCAGTATTTT. Amino acid sequence: CASSEAGGDWADTQYF.

As regards this clonotype: Lacking the conserved final phenylalanine or tryptophan, this CDR3 likely reflects a read error. The chain combines TRBV11-3 with TRBJ2-1; D gene ambiguous. CDR1 is SGHNT, CDR2 YENEEA, per germline. This CDR3 has 13 amino acids. The V gene lost 5 bases and the J gene lost 6 bases, with 11 bases spanning the gap. The CDR3 sequence is CASSVRNLNEQFL. The DNA of the CDR3 is TGTGCCAGCAGCGTCCGGAACCTCAATGAGCAGTTCTTA.

With regard to this clonotype: A much larger clone lies a single base off, so this may be a read error. The missing conserved phenylalanine or tryptophan at the end of this CDR3 makes a read error likely. The chain employs TRBV6-1 and TRBJ2-7; 8 positions agree with TRBD1. The CDR3 has 13 amino acids. V was pared by 7 bases and J by 3 bases, with 5 bases of the junction left unmatched. The germline CDR1 and CDR2 sequences are MNHNS and SASEGT. The CDR3 nucleotides are TGTGCCAGCAATATCAGGGGGCACTACGAGCAGTACATC. Its protein is CASNIRGHYEQYI.

V gene TRBV5-1 combines with J gene TRBJ1-4, with D possibly matching TRBD1 (6 bases). V lost 4 bases to trimming and J lost 2 bases, with 9 bases between them. CDR1 SGHRS and CDR2 YFSETQ come from the germline V gene. The CDR3 runs 14 residues. CDR3 region: CASSLQGTNEKLFF. CDR3 in DNA: TGCGCCAGCAGCCTACAGGGCACTAATGAAAAACTGTTTTTT.

CDR3 sequence: CASSKDRGAVFF. CDR3 sequence (DNA): TGTGCCAGCAGCAAGGACAGGGGGGCGGTTTTCTTC. The chain carries TRBV12-3 or TRBV12-4 and TRBJ2-1, with 10 positions matching TRBD1. After removal of 6 bases from V and 16 bases from J, the junction contained 9 bases not matched to a gene. The CDR3 has 12 amino acids.

Turning to this clonotype: A read error may produce the germline difference seen at one junction end. V is TRBV29-1 and J is TRBJ1-2, with D perhaps matching TRBD1 (6 bases). The CDR3 loop spans 12 amino acids. Per the germline V gene, CDR1 is SQVTM and CDR2 is ANQGSEA. The CDR3 DNA sequence: TGCGGCGTTGAGGGGACAAGGGGCGGCTACACCTTC. Its translation is CGVEGTRGGYTF.

This clonotype turned up a few times. CDR3 nucleotide sequence: TGCGCCAGCAGCCCCACCGGAGCGGGGGCGAACAATGAGCAGTTCTTC. Encoded protein: CASSPTGAGANNEQFF. V is TRBV5-1 and J is TRBJ2-1, with 8 bases identical to TRBD2. Germline V CDR1 and CDR2: SGHRS, YFSETQ. The CDR3 runs to 16 residues. With V trimmed by 4 bases and J by 5 bases, 11 bases remained unmatched. Using reference TRBV5-1 and TRBJ2-1 for the parts outside the CDR3, the full variable domain is KAGVTQTPRYLIKTRGQQVTLSCSPISGHRSVSWYQQTPGQGLQFLFEYFSETQRNKGNFPGRFSGRQFSNSRSEMNVSTLELGDSALYLCASSPTGAGANNEQFFGPGTRLTVL.

Regarding this clonotype: A read error is possible here, since a much larger clone lies one base away. V usage is TRBV4-1 and J usage is TRBJ2-7, with 9 bases aligning to TRBD2. Germline V gene lookup returns CDR1 MGHRA and CDR2 YSYEKL. The CDR3 runs 15 residues. With V trimmed by 4 bases and J by 3 bases, 7 bases remained unmatched. Here the CDR3 DNA reads TGCGCCAGCAGCCTCGGGACTAGCCTCGGCTACGAGCAGTACTTC. It translates to CASSLGTSLGYEQYF.

In regard to this clonotype: At one end, the junction sequence differs from germline, possibly due to a read error. The chain is built from TRBV11-2 and TRBJ2-3, with 8 bases identical to TRBD1. CDR1 and CDR2 from the germline V gene are SGHAT and FQNNGV. This CDR3 spans 15 amino acids. The CDR3 region is CASSPTGQATDMQYF. CDR3 coding DNA: TGTGCCAGCAGCCCTACGGGACAGGCTACAGATATGCAGTATTTT.

This clonotype was found a few times. At one of its ends the junction is not consistent with the germline gene, which may arise from a read error. This chain uses TRBV11-1 with TRBJ1-1; D not certain. This CDR3 is built from 15 residues. CDR1 and CDR2 from the germline V gene are SGHAT and FQDESV (reference sequence). CDR3 amino acids: CASSPETWGGTETFF. The CDR3 DNA reads TGTGCCAGCAGCCCCGAGACTTGGGGTGGCACTGAAACTTTCTTT.

Points on this clonotype: Given a much more abundant clone one base away, this may be a read error. V usage is TRBV20-1 and J usage is TRBJ1-3; D is possibly TRBD1 (5 bases). Germline CDR1 and CDR2: DFQATT and SNEGSKA (reference sequence). The CDR3 consists of 15 residues. In DNA form, the CDR3 reads TGCAGTGCTAGAGATGGTCGGGACCCTGGAAACACCATATGTTTT. Protein: CSARDGRDPGNTICF.

This clonotype showed up just once. The J gene is TRBJ2-7, the V gene TRBV10-3; 10 bases line up with TRBD2. V was pared by 10 bases and J by 6 bases, with 9 bases of the junction left unmatched. The CDR3 is 13 amino acids. Germline V gene sequence: CDR1 ENHRY, CDR2 SYGVKD. CDR3 coding DNA: TGTGCCACCGGTAGCGGGGGGATCGGCGAGCAGTACTTC. This sequence encodes CATGSGGIGEQYF.

The chain combines TRBV11-2 with TRBJ2-1, with 9 bases aligning to TRBD1. Germline V gives CDR1 SGHAT, CDR2 FQNNGV. There are 20 residues in the CDR3. The CDR3: CTNTSPGQGNPWGFVNEQFF. As DNA, the CDR3 is TGTACCAACACCAGTCCGGGACAGGGAAACCCCTGGGGATTTGTTAATGAGCAGTTCTTC.

J is TRBJ2-7 and V is TRBV4-2, with 9 nucleotides matching TRBD1. The CDR3 is made up of 16 amino acids. Germline V CDR1 and CDR2: LGHNA, YNFKEQ. Here the CDR3 reads CISSQSPGQGQGEQYF. CDR3 nucleotides: TGTATCAGCAGCCAATCCCCGGGACAGGGACAAGGCGAGCAGTACTTC.

As for this clonotype: This may stem from a read error, because a much larger clone lies one nucleotide away. This chain connects TRBV6-6 to TRBJ2-5; maybe TRBD2 (7 bases). V lost 4 bases to trimming and J lost 3 bases, with 15 bases between them. In germline, CDR1 is MNHNY, CDR2 SVGAGI (reference sequence). The CDR3 is made up of 15 amino acids. The CDR3 sequence is CASSCPGGVEETQYF. The CDR3 DNA is TGTGCCAGCAGTTGCCCGGGGGGCGTGGAAGAGACCCAGTACTTC.

This clonotype was recorded at least ten times. This chain uses TRBV20-1 with TRBJ1-2; tentatively, D is TRBD1 (5 bases). The CDR3 totals 10 residues. V was trimmed by 6 bases and J by 8 bases, leaving 10 bases between them. CDR1 is DFQATT, CDR2 SNEGSKA, per germline (reference sequence). The CDR3 region is CSAPGSGYTF. The CDR3 nucleotides read TGCAGTGCACCAGGGAGCGGCTACACCTTC.

This clonotype has just a few counts. The chain couples TRBV5-6 to TRBJ2-7, with 8 bases matching TRBD2. The CDR3 is 18 amino acids. The germline CDR1 and CDR2 sequences are SGHDT and YYEEEE. V dropped 0 bases and J dropped 3; count of bases not matched to a gene: 14. The CDR3 DNA follows: TGTGCCAGCAGCTTGGTATGGCTAGCCATAGCGGGAAACTACGAGCAGTACTTC. It is translated as CASSLVWLAIAGNYEQYF.

In this sample, this clonotype turned up once. A much larger clone is a single base away; this may be a read error. The rearrangement uses TRBV5-5 and TRBJ2-3, with 9 bases identical to TRBD1. From germline, CDR1 is SGHKS and CDR2 YYEKEE (reference sequence). CDR3 length: 14 residues. The CDR3 is CTSSTGQGTGTQYF. CDR3 nucleotides: TGTACCAGCAGCACGGGACAGGGTACAGGTACGCAGTATTTT.

In its sample, this clonotype was seen many times. CDR3 in amino acids: CASSIRDRALSEAFF. CDR3 bases: TGTGCCAGCAGTATCCGGGACAGGGCCCTCTCTGAAGCTTTCTTT. The gene calls are TRBV6-5 and TRBJ1-1, with 9 bases aligning to TRBD1. The CDR3 is 15 residues long. Trimming at V came to 5 bases and at J to 6 bases, leaving 10 bases not matched to a gene. Looked up from germline, CDR1 is MNHEY and CDR2 is SVGAGI.

In this sample, this clonotype turned up once. The chain couples TRBV11-3 to TRBJ2-5; TRBD2 matches at 9 bases. Germline V gene data show CDR1 as SGHNT and CDR2 as YENEEA. The trim removed 8 bases at V and 5 bases at J, leaving 15 bases unmatched. This CDR3 spans 16 amino acids. This CDR3 reads CASGSTAAGGFETQYF. The CDR3 DNA sequence: TGTGCCAGCGGCTCGACCGCGGCGGGAGGGTTCGAGACCCAGTACTTC.

The chain combines TRBV20-1 with TRBJ1-2, with 7 bases fitting TRBD1. Looked up from germline, CDR1 is DFQATT and CDR2 is SNEGSKA (reference sequence). CDR3 length: 14 residues. CDR3: CNTSLDRVNYGYTF. CDR3 nucleotide sequence: TGCAATACTAGCTTAGACAGGGTAAACTATGGCTACACCTTC.

This clonotype was seen more than once but under ten times. CDR3 loop: CASTSGSAGETQYF. The CDR3, as DNA: TGCGCCAGCACTAGCGGGAGTGCGGGAGAGACCCAGTACTTC. The chain combines TRBV5-1 with TRBJ2-5; 10 nucleotides agree with TRBD2. The CDR3 is 14 residues long. The germline V gene encodes CDR1 SGHRS and CDR2 YFSETQ. V dropped 6 bases and J dropped 4; count of bases not matched to a gene: 6.

A remark on this clonotype: A much larger clone is a single base away; this may be a read error. The chain links TRBV12-3 or TRBV12-4 to TRBJ2-7, with D possibly matching TRBD2 (6 bases). V lost 0 bases to trimming and J lost 0 bases, with 6 bases between them. The CDR3 covers 14 residues. This chain's CDR3 is CASSLAEGSYEQYF. In DNA, the CDR3 is TGTGCCAGCAGTTTAGCGGAGGGCTCCTACGAGCAGTACTTC.

As for this clonotype: This may arise from a read error, as a much more abundant clone is one base away. The V and J genes are TRBV5-6 and TRBJ2-3, with no clear D. Germline assignment: CDR1 SGHDT and CDR2 YYEEEE. There are 14 residues in the CDR3. The V end was cut by 3 bases, the J end by 2 bases, with 10 bases between. Written as DNA, the CDR3 is TGTGCCAGCAGCTACATAGGGAACACAGATACGCAGTATTTT. Encoded protein: CASSYIGNTDTQYF.

The chain has TRBV11-3 and TRBJ1-1; 11 bases are shared with TRBD1. With 2 bases clipped from V and 5 bases from J, the junction kept 4 bases outside the gene matches. CDR3 length: 15 amino acids. Germline V CDR1 and CDR2: SGHNT, YENEEA. Here the CDR3 DNA reads TGTGCCAGCAGCTTAATGGGGACAGGGGGTACTGAAGCTTTCTTT. This sequence encodes CASSLMGTGGTEAFF.

By its share, this clonotype is medium-sized (0.01 to 0.1%). The rearrangement uses TRBV11-2 and TRBJ2-3; 7 nucleotides align to TRBD2. Germline values: CDR1 SGHAT, CDR2 FQNNGV. The CDR3 loop spans 15 amino acids. V dropped 8 bases and J dropped 0; count of bases not matched to a gene: 8. For the CDR3, the DNA is TGTGCCAGCGGTCCCCGAGCGGGGAGCACAGATACGCAGTATTTT. Protein: CASGPRAGSTDTQYF.

Concerning this clonotype: A much larger clone differs from this one at a single base, so this may be a read error. This chain connects TRBV4-2 to TRBJ1-5, with no clear D. The germline CDR1 and CDR2 sequences are LGHNA and YNFKEQ. Deletions cut 0 bases from V and 3 bases from J, with 12 bases between. The CDR3 totals 16 residues. The CDR3 nucleotides read TGTGCCAGCAGCCAAGACGAGGCGGGTAACAATCAGCCCCAGCATTTT. Translated: CASSQDEAGNNQPQHF.

Remarks on this clonotype: A much larger clone differs by one base, so this may be a read error. The V and J genes are TRBV20-1 and TRBJ2-7, with D hard to call. V lost 0 bases, J lost 3 bases, and 12 bases lay in between. Germline assignment: CDR1 DFQATT and CDR2 SNEGSKA (reference sequence). This CDR3 region has 14 residues. The CDR3 nucleotides are TGCAGTGCTAGAGATCCGACACAATACTACGAGCAGTACTTC. This sequence encodes CSARDPTQYYEQYF.

A remark on this clonotype: A junction boundary mismatches the germline segment, possibly from a read error. This rearrangement joins TRBV16 to TRBJ2-1, with 10 bases matching TRBD1. The germline CDR1 and CDR2 sequences are KGHSY and FQNENV. The CDR3 contains 15 residues. CDR3 DNA sequence: TGTGCCAGCAGCCAAGGGGACAGGGGCTCCAATGAGCACTTCTTC. As protein: CASSQGDRGSNEHFF.